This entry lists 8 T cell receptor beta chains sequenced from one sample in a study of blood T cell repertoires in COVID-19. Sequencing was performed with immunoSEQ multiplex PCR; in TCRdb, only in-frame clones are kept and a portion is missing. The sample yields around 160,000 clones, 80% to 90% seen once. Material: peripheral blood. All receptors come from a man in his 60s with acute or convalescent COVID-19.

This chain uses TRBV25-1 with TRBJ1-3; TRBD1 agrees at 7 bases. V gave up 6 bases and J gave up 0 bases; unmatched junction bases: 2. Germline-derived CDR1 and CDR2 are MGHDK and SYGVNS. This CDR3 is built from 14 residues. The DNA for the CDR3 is TGTGCCAGCAGGGACAGGTCCTCTGGAAACACCATATATTTT. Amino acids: CASRDRSSGNTIYF.

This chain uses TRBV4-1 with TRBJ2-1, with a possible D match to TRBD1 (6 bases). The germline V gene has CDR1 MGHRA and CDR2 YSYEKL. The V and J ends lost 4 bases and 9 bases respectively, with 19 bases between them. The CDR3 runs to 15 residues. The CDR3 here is CASSLVLGAVGEQFF. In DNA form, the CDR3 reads TGCGCCAGCAGCCTAGTGCTGGGGGCGGTGGGTGAGCAGTTCTTC.

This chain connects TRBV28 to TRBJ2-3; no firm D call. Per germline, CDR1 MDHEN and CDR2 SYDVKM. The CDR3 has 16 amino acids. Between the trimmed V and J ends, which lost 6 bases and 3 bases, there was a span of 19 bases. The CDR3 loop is CASRTYVMAATDTQYF. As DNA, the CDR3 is TGTGCCAGCAGGACGTATGTGATGGCGGCTACAGATACGCAGTATTTT.

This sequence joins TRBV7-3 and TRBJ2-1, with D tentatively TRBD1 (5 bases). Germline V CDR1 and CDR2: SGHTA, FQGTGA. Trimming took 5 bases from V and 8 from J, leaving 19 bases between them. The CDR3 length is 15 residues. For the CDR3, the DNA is TGTGCCAGCAGCCCCCTGGACACCGACCCCCATGAGCAGTTCTTC. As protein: CASSPLDTDPHEQFF.

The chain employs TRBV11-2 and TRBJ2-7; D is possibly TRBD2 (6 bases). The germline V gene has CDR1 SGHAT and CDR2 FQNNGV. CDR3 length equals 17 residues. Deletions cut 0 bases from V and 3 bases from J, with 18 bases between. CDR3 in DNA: TGTGCCAGCAGCTTAGATGGCCACCAGGAGGGAAGCTACGAGCAGTACTTC. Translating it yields CASSLDGHQEGSYEQYF.

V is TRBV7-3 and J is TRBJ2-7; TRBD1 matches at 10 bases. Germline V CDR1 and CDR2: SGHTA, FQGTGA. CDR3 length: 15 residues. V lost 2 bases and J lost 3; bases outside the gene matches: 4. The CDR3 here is CASSLAGTGDYEQYF. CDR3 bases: TGTGCCAGCAGCTTAGCCGGGACAGGGGACTACGAGCAGTACTTC.

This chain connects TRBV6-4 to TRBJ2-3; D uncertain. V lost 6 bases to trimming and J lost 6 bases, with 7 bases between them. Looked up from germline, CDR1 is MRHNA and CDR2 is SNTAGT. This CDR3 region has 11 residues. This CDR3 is CASRAGDTQYF. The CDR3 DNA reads TGTGCCAGCAGGGCCGGGGATACGCAGTATTTT.

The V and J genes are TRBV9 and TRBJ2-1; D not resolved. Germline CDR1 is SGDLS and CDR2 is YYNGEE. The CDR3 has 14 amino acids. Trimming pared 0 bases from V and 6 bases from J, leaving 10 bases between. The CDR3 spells CASSVGPVINEQFF. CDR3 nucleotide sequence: TGTGCCAGCAGCGTAGGCCCGGTGATCAATGAGCAGTTCTTC.